Below are 21 T cell receptor beta chains sequenced from a single sample in a study of blood T cell repertoires in COVID-19. Libraries were prepared by immunoSEQ multiplex PCR; TCRdb keeps only in-frame clonotypes and omits some of them. The table includes just over 90,000 clones, approximately 86% detected once. Material: peripheral blood. The receptors originated from an elderly woman with acute or convalescent COVID-19.

This clone showed up just a few times. CDR3 DNA sequence: TGTGCCTGGAGACACCTTGACAGGGGGAACACCGGGGAGCTGTTTTTT. It specifies CAWRHLDRGNTGELFF. The chain is built from TRBV30 and TRBJ2-2; 8 bases agree with TRBD1. The germline V gene has CDR1 GTSNPN and CDR2 SVGIG (reference sequence). V gave up 3 bases and J gave up 1 base; unmatched junction bases: 7. The CDR3 has 16 amino acids.

The chain recombines TRBV18 with TRBJ1-2; 8 bases fit TRBD1. CDR1 is KGHSH and CDR2 is LQKENI in the germline V gene. Losses at the gene ends were 3 bases for V and 7 bases for J; bases not matched to a gene: 4. The CDR3 consists of 13 residues. CDR3 in DNA: TGTGCCAGCTCACCCACAGGGGGTCCTGGCTACACCTTC. Translated, it gives CASSPTGGPGYTF.

This chain links TRBV28 with TRBJ2-5; 7 bases fit TRBD1. Germline values: CDR1 MDHEN, CDR2 SYDVKM. Trimming removed 5 bases from V and 5 bases from J; junction bases left unmatched: 8. CDR3 length equals 14 residues. This CDR3 reads CASSVRGRMETQYF. The CDR3 region has the DNA TGTGCCAGCAGTGTGAGGGGGCGAATGGAGACCCAGTACTTC.

On this clone itself: Germline is not matched at one junction end, which may reflect a read error. This sequence joins TRBV4-1 and TRBJ2-4; D is possibly TRBD2 (6 bases). CDR1 is MGHRA, CDR2 YSYEKL, per germline. This CDR3 region has 18 residues. The CDR3 is CASSQDRLAELAKNIQYF. The CDR3 DNA reads TGCGCCAGCAGCCAAGATCGGCTAGCTGAACTAGCCAAAAACATTCAGTACTTT.

As to this clone: One end of the junction fails to match germline, which may point to a read error. The gene calls are TRBV30 and TRBJ2-4; TRBD1 aligns across 10 bases. CDR3 length equals 15 residues. CDR1 GTSNPN and CDR2 SVGIG come from the germline V gene (reference sequence). The CDR3 region is CAWSVVGTGENIQYF. Here the CDR3 DNA reads TGTGCCTGGAGTGTTGTTGGGACAGGGGAAAACATTCAGTACTTT.

This clone was counted once. This rearrangement joins TRBV11-2 to TRBJ2-1; no clear D gene. The CDR3 contains 12 residues. Germline V gene data show CDR1 as SGHAT and CDR2 as FQNNGV. V gave up 5 bases and J gave up 13 bases, with 15 bases separating them. Here the CDR3 reads CASSQQAGSQFF. CDR3 sequence (DNA): TGTGCCAGCAGCCAACAAGCCGGTAGCCAGTTCTTC.

The chain has TRBV29-1 and TRBJ2-7, with 11 bases aligning to TRBD1. Germline trimming cut 1 base from V and 5 bases from J; bases unmatched to any gene: 4. This CDR3 comprises 14 residues. The germline gives CDR1 SQVTM, CDR2 ANQGSEA. The CDR3 bases are TGCAGCGTTGAAGGCGGACAGGGGGCCAACGAGCAGTACTTC. It is translated as CSVEGGQGANEQYF.

V is TRBV24-1 and J is TRBJ2-3, with TRBD1 matching 7 bases. The CDR3 has 17 residues. Germline CDR1 is KGHDR and CDR2 is SFDVKD. Trimming took 2 bases from V and 1 from J; bases not matched to a gene: 8. The CDR3 region is CATSDSGQPWGTDTQYF. In nucleotides, the CDR3 is TGTGCCACCAGTGATTCGGGACAGCCTTGGGGCACAGATACGCAGTATTTT.

The genes are TRBV2 and TRBJ2-2; D not certain. The CDR3 sequence is 13 residues long. Per the germline V gene, CDR1 is SNHLY and CDR2 is FYNNEI. V shed 7 bases and J shed 7 bases, with 13 bases lying between them. The CDR3 sequence: CASKRWVDGELFF. Here the CDR3 DNA reads TGTGCCAGCAAGCGTTGGGTAGACGGGGAGCTGTTTTTT.

V and J are TRBV20-1 and TRBJ2-5, with TRBD2 identical over 8 bases. With V trimmed by 3 bases and J by 1 base, 4 bases remained unmatched. The CDR3 totals 14 residues. Germline V gene data show CDR1 as DFQATT and CDR2 as SNEGSKA (reference sequence). This chain's CDR3 is CSASGSGGQETQYF. In DNA form, the CDR3 reads TGCAGTGCTAGTGGCAGCGGGGGCCAAGAGACCCAGTACTTC.

The rearrangement uses TRBV5-8 and TRBJ1-1; 7 bases are a match to TRBD1. CDR1 and CDR2 from the germline V gene are SGHTS and YDEGEE. V gave up 3 bases and J gave up 4 bases; unmatched junction bases: 9. CDR3 length: 15 amino acids. In DNA, the CDR3 is TGTGCCAGCAGCTCCCGGACAGGCAAAGTCACTGAAGCTTTCTTT. Its protein is CASSSRTGKVTEAFF.

The rearrangement links TRBV2 to TRBJ1-1, with D possibly matching TRBD1 (6 bases). Trimming left V 6 bases short and J 8 bases short, with 13 bases between. The length of the CDR3 is 12 residues. Germline CDR1 SNHLY, CDR2 FYNNEI. In DNA, the CDR3 is TGTGCCAGCAGGATACAGGGTCCCGAAGCTTTCTTT. Its protein is CASRIQGPEAFF.

CDR3 nucleotide sequence: TGCGCCAGCAGCATAGGGACAGGGGAACCCCTCCACTTT. It encodes CASSIGTGEPLHF. V is TRBV5-1 and J is TRBJ1-6, with 10 nucleotides matching TRBD1. The CDR3 is 13 amino acids. The junction had 4 bases not matched to a gene; V was cut back by 4 bases and J by 12 bases. Germline CDR1 reads SGHRS; CDR2 reads YFSETQ.

This clone turned up a few times. CDR3 nucleotides: TGTGCCAGCAGTGCCGCCGGCGGGGGGCAAAGCACAGATACGCAGTATTTT. It specifies CASSAAGGGQSTDTQYF. The chain joins TRBV28 to TRBJ2-3, with 8 positions matching TRBD2. The germline V gene has CDR1 MDHEN and CDR2 SYDVKM. CDR3 size: 17 residues. V trimming: 5 bases; J trimming: 0 bases; junction bases outside the gene matches: 10.

The chain is built from TRBV3-1 (or the pseudogene TRBV3-2) and TRBJ2-1; TRBD2 matches 9 bases. Losses at the gene ends were 1 base for V and 5 bases for J; bases not matched to a gene: 9. CDR1 is LGHDT, CDR2 YNNKEL, per germline (reference sequence). The CDR3 totals 17 residues. CDR3 sequence reads: CASSQAGLARPDNEQFF. In DNA form, the CDR3 reads TGTGCCAGCAGCCAAGCGGGACTAGCAAGGCCCGACAATGAGCAGTTCTTC.

V usage is TRBV28 and J usage is TRBJ2-7; 8 positions agree with TRBD1. V shed 11 bases and J 3 bases; nucleotides not matched to a gene: 9. This CDR3 spans 13 amino acids. CDR1 and CDR2 from the germline V gene are MDHEN and SYDVKM. The CDR3 reads CAARDRSLYEQYF. The CDR3 region has the DNA TGTGCCGCCCGGGACAGGTCTCTCTACGAGCAGTACTTC.

CDR3 sequence: CASSTSAGPGNTIYF. CDR3 coding DNA: TGTGCCAGCTCAACCTCTGCAGGGCCAGGAAACACCATATATTTT. V gene TRBV18 combines with J gene TRBJ1-3, with D possibly being TRBD1 (5 bases). The CDR3 spans 15 residues. Between the trimmed V and J ends, which lost 5 bases and 4 bases, there was a span of 15 bases. Germline CDR1 KGHSH, CDR2 LQKENI.

This chain links TRBV21-1 with TRBJ2-7; the table assigns TRBD2, which was not confirmed against the DNA. TRBV21-1 is a known pseudogene. The CDR3 is 13 residues long. The CDR3 reads CASSRLGGGEQYF. The DNA for the CDR3 is TGTGCCAGCAGTCGCCTGGGCGGGGGCGAGCAGTACTTC.

The chain is built from TRBV18 and TRBJ1-1; tentatively, D is TRBD1 (6 bases). The CDR3 is 14 residues long. The V end was cut by 6 bases, the J end by 1 base, with 12 bases between. The germline V gene has CDR1 KGHSH and CDR2 LQKENI. CDR3 coding DNA: TGTGCCAGCTCGACAACAGGGCAGAACACTGAAGCTTTCTTT. It specifies CASSTTGQNTEAFF.

This rearrangement joins TRBV5-1 to TRBJ1-5; TRBD1 might be the D (5 bases). The germline V gene encodes CDR1 SGHRS and CDR2 YFSETQ. CDR3 length: 13 amino acids. Trimming took off 3 bases at V and 7 bases at J, with 11 bases between the two ends. The CDR3 loop reads CASSWGLAQPQHF. CDR3 in DNA: TGCGCCAGCAGCTGGGGCTTGGCGCAGCCCCAGCATTTT.

Only one count was recorded for this clone. V usage is TRBV2 and J usage is TRBJ2-5; 10 nucleotides line up with TRBD2. V lost 5 bases, J lost 8 bases, and 2 bases stayed unmatched. Germline lookup yields CDR1 SNHLY and CDR2 FYNNEI. CDR3 length: 12 amino acids. CDR3 protein: CASSRLAGTQYF. CDR3 DNA: TGTGCCAGCAGTAGACTAGCGGGCACCCAGTACTTC.